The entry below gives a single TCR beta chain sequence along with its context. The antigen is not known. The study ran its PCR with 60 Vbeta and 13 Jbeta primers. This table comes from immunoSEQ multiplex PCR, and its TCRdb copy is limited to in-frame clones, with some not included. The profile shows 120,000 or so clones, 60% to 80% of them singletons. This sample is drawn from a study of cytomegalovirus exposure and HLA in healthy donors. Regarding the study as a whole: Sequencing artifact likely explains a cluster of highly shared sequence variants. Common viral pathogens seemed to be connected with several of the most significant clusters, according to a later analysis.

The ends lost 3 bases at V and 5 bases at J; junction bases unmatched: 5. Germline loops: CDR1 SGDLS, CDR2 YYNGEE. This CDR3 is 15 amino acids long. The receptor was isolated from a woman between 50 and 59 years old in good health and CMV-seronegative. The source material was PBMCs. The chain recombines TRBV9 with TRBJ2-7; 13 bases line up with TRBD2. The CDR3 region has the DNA TGTGCCAGCAGCGATGGACTAGCGGGAGTTGACGAGCAGTACTTC. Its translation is CASSDGLAGVDEQYF.